This entry concerns a single T cell receptor beta chain. The sample belongs to a study of shared clonotypes between healthy human individuals. Terminally differentiated effector memory CD45RA+ cells were excluded from the naive CD8 cells, which were CD45RO-negative and positively selected for CCR7. Every one of the donors was a Caucasian adult that lived in Nashville, Tennessee. TCRdb's copy holds only in-frame clones and misses some; the assay was immunoSEQ multiplex PCR. The sample holds roughly 2,000,000 clones, about 95% seen once. Sequencing used naive CD8+ T cells sorted from blood. This sequence was found in a man between 18 and 29 years old in good health.

The CDR3 sequence is CASSDNFQETQYF. CDR3 in DNA: TGTGCCAGCAGCGACAATTTTCAAGAGACCCAGTACTTC. V is TRBV9 and J is TRBJ2-5; D is unresolved. CDR1 and CDR2 from the germline V gene are SGDLS and YYNGEE. V lost 3 bases, J lost 2 bases, and 8 bases lay in between. The CDR3 totals 13 residues.